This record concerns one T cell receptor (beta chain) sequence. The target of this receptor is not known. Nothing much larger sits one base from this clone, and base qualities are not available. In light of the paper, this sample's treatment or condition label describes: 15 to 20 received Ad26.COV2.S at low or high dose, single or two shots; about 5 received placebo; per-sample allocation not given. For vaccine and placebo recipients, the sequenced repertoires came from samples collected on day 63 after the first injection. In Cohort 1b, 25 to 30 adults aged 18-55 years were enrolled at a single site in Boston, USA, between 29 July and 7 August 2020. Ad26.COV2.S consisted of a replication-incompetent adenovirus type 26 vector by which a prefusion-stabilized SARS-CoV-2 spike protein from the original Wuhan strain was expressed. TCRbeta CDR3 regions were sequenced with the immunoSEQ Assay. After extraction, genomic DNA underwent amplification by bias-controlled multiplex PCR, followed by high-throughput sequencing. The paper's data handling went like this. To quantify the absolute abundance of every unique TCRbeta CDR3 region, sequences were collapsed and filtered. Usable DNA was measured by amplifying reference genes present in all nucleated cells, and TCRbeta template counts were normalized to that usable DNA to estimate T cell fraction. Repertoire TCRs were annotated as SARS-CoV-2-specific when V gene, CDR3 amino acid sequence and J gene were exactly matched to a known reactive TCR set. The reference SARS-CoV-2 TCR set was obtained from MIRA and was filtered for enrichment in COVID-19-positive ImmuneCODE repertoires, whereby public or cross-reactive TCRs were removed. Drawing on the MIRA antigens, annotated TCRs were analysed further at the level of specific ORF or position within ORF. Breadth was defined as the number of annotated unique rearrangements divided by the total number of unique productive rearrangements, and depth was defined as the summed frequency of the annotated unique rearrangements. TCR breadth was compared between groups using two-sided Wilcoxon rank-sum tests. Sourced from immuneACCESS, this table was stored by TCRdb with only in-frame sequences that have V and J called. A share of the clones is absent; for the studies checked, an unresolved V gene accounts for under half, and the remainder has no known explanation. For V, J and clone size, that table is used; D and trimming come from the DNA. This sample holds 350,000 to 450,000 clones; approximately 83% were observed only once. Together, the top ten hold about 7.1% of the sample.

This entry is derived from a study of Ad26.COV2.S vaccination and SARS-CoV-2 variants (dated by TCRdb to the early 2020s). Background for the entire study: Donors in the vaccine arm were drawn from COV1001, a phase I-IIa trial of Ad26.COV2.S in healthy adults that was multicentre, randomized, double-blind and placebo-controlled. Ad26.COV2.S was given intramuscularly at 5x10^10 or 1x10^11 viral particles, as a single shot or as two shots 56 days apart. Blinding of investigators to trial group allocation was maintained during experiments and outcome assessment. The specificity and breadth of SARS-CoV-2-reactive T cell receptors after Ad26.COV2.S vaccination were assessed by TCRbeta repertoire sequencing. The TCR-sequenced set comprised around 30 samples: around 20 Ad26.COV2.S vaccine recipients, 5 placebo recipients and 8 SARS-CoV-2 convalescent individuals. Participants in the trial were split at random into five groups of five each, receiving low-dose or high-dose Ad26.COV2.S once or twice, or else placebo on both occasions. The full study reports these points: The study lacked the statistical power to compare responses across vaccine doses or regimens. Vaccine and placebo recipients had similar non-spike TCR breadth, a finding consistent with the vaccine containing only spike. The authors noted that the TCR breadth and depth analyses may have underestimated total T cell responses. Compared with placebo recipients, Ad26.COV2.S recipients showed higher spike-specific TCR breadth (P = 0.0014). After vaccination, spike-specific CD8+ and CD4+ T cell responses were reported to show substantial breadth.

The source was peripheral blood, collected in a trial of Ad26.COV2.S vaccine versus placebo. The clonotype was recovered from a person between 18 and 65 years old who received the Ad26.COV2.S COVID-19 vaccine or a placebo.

This receptor has the CDR3 CASSLPDRVTGELFF. The base sequence is TGCGCCAGCAGCCTACCGGACAGAGTTACCGGGGAGCTGTTTTTT. The rearrangement combines TRBV4-1 with TRBJ2-2; a tentative D match to TRBD1 spans 6 bases. The germline ends are 14 bases apart after V is trimmed by 4 bases and J by 5 bases. CDR1 MGHRA and CDR2 YSYEKL were looked up in the germline V gene. From its cysteine to its phenylalanine, the CDR3 spans 15 amino acids. This entry keeps only the CDR3 DNA: 45 bases, framed from base 1.